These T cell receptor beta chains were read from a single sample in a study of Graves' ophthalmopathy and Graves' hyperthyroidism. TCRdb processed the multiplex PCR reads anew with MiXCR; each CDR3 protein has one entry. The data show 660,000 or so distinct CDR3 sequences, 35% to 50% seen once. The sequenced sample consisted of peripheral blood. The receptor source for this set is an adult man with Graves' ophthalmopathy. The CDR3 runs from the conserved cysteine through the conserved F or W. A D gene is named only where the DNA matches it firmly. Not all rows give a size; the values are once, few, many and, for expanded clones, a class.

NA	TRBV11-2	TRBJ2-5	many	TGTGCCAGCAGCTTCCACTCGGGAGTAGAGACCCAGTACTTC	CASSFHSGVETQYF
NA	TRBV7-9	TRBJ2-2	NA	TGTGCCAGCAGCTTAGTTGGAGCCGGGGAGCTGTCTTTT	CASSLVGAGELSF
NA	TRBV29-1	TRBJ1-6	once	TGCAGCGTTGGACTAGCGGGGCGCGTGCAATCACCCCTCCACTTT	CSVGLAGRVQSPLHF
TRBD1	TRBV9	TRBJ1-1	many	TGTGCCAGCAGCCCGGGACAGGGAGTACCTGAAGCTTTCTTT	CASSPGQGVPEAFF
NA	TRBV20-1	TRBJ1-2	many	TGCAGTGCAAACAGACAGAACTATGGCTACACCTTC	CSANRQNYGYTF
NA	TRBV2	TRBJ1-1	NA	TGTGCCAGCAGTCGGAGGGACCAGGGGATAGGGACCACTGAAGCTTTCTTT	CASSRRDQGIGTTEAFF
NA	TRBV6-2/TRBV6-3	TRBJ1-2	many	TGTGCCAGGGAGAGCTACACCTTC	CARESYTF
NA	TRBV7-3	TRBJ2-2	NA	TGTGCCAGCAGCCCAGGAGGGGAGCCGTTTTTT	CASSPGGEPFF
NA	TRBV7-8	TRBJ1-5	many	TGTGCCAGCAGCTTCGGACGTTACAATCAGCCCCAGCATTTT	CASSFGRYNQPQHF
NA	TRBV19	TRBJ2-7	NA	TGTGCCAGTAAACCCCGGGACAACAGGTTCGACGAGCAGTACTTC	CASKPRDNRFDEQYF
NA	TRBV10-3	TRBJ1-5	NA	TGTGCCTGCAGTTACTCGAGTTTCCAGGGAGATCAGCCCCAGCATTTT	CACSYSSFQGDQPQHF
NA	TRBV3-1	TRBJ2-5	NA	TGTGCCAGCAGCCAAAATCTCCAAGAGGCCCAGTACTTC	CASSQNLQEAQYF
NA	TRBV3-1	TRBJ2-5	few	TGTGCCTGCGGCTCAAGCCAAGAGACCCAGTACTTC	CACGSSQETQYF